This is a list of T cell receptor beta chains from one sample in a study of type 1 and type 2 diabetes patients. TCRdb reprocessed the multiplex PCR reads via MiXCR and lists one record per CDR3 protein. The table has 250,000 or so distinct CDR3 sequences, roughly 44% seen once; the top ten hold roughly 13%. What was sequenced was peripheral blood mononuclear cells (PBMCs). The receptors originated from a man younger than 35 with type 2 diabetes. Both conserved end residues are part of each CDR3. The D gene is left open where the match is weak. Where a row states a size, it is once, few, many or the class of an expanded clone; other rows omit it.

v_call,j_call,clone_size,d_call,cdr3_nt,cdr3_aa
TRBV19,TRBJ1-2,-,-,TGTGCCAGTAGTATGGTCCCGGGTGAGAACTATGGCTACACCTTC,CASSMVPGENYGYTF
TRBV27,TRBJ1-1,many,-,TGTGCCAGCAGTTTATACGACCAAGACACTGAAGCTTTCTTT,CASSLYDQDTEAFF
TRBV5-1,TRBJ1-6,few,-,TGCGCCAGCAGCTTGGCCCCTACGGGGGACGGGCTTTCACCCCTCCACTTT,CASSLAPTGDGLSPLHF
TRBV12-5,TRBJ2-2,few,TRBD1,TGTGCTAGTGGTGGGACAGGGGGGAACACCGGGGAGCTGTTTTTT,CASGGTGGNTGELFF
TRBV4-3,TRBJ2-7,-,-,TGCGCCAGCAGCCAAGACAGGGCCTACGAGCAGCACTTC,CASSQDRAYEQHF
TRBV18,TRBJ1-1,-,-,TGTGCCAGCTCAGCACCAAAGAACACTGAAGCTTTCTTT,CASSAPKNTEAFF
TRBV29-1,TRBJ2-2,once,TRBD2,TGCAGCGCGGGGGGATCGAACACCGGGGAGCTGTTTTTT,CSAGGSNTGELFF
TRBV9,TRBJ2-5,-,-,TGTGCCAGCAGCCAAGGAGGGGTAAGGGAGACCCAGTACTTC,CASSQGGVRETQYF
TRBV19,TRBJ2-2,few,TRBD2,TGTGCCAGTAGCTATCTGGGAGGGAGCGGGGCCGGGGAGCTGTTTTTT,CASSYLGGSGAGELFF
TRBV10-1,TRBJ2-7,-,-,TGCGCCAGCAGTGAACGCAATGCCTACGAGCAGTACTTC,CASSERNAYEQYF
TRBV5-4,TRBJ1-2,-,TRBD1,TGTGCCAGCAGCTCCAAGGACAGGGCATATGGCTACACCTTC,CASSSKDRAYGYTF
TRBV2,TRBJ2-3,once,TRBD2,TGTGCCAGTCGGACTAGCGGTTACACAGATACGCAGTATTTT,CASRTSGYTDTQYF
TRBV7-3,TRBJ2-3,few,TRBD2,TGTGCCAGCAGGGCTAGCGGGACCGTCACAGATACGCAGTATTTT,CASRASGTVTDTQYF
TRBV6-5,TRBJ1-3,once,-,TGTGCCAGCAGTTACCTGGCCGACTCTGGAAACACCATATATTTT,CASSYLADSGNTIYF
TRBV2,TRBJ1-1,-,TRBD1,TGTGCCAGACGGACAGGGTTCGGTGAAGCTTTCTTT,CARRTGFGEAFF
TRBV6-1,TRBJ2-2,few,-,TGTGCCAGCACCTACTACCGGGACGACCACCTAAAATTCAACACCGGGGAGCTGTTTTTT,CASTYYRDDHLKFNTGELFF
TRBV6-6,TRBJ1-4,-,TRBD1,TGTGCCAGCAGAATCGGGACAGCGAATGAAAAACTGTTTTTT,CASRIGTANEKLFF
TRBV5-4,TRBJ1-1,-,TRBD1,TGTGCCAGCAGCGCGCCCTCTGACAGGGGGAACACTGAAGCTTTCTTT,CASSAPSDRGNTEAFF
TRBV28,TRBJ2-5,once,-,TGTGCCAGCCTCGGGGGCCAAGAGACCCAGTACTTC,CASLGGQETQYF
TRBV6-6,TRBJ2-7,-,-,TGTGCCAGCGAAGTGCGGACCTCCTACGAGCAGTACTTC,CASEVRTSYEQYF
TRBV2,TRBJ2-2,many,-,TGTGCCAGCAGTGCGACGCTGGGGGAGCTGTTTTTT,CASSATLGELFF
TRBV30,TRBJ1-6,-,-,TGTGCCTGGGGACGGAATAATTCACCCCTCCACTTT,CAWGRNNSPLHF
TRBV20-1,TRBJ2-7,few,TRBD2,TGCAGTGCTAGAGAGATATCTAGCGGGAGGTATTCCTACGAGCAGTACTTC,CSAREISSGRYSYEQYF
TRBV20-1,TRBJ1-1,-,-,TGCAGTGCTAGGGGGGGGTTTCGGAACACTGAAGCTTTCTTT,CSARGGFRNTEAFF
TRBV2,TRBJ2-7,-,-,TGTGCCAGCAGTTTATCAGACCGCCGGGAGCAGTACTTC,CASSLSDRREQYF
TRBV30,TRBJ1-3,-,TRBD1,TGTGCCTGGAGTGTACGACAGGGGAGGGACACCATATATTTT,CAWSVRQGRDTIYF
TRBV27,TRBJ1-1,-,TRBD1,TGTGCCAGCCGGGGGGGACAGGGGCGTCGGACTGAAGCTTTCTTT,CASRGGQGRRTEAFF
TRBV18,TRBJ1-1,-,TRBD1,TGTGCCAGCTCACCTAGGGACAGAGAGAACACTGAAGCTTTCTTT,CASSPRDRENTEAFF
TRBV20-1,TRBJ2-2,few,-,TGCAGTGCTAGAGGAGGGACTCCGAACACCGGGGAGCTGTTTTTT,CSARGGTPNTGELFF
TRBV20-1,TRBJ2-1,few,TRBD2,TGCAGTGCTAGAGCAGCTAGCGGGAGAAGGAATGAGCAGTTCTTC,CSARAASGRRNEQFF
TRBV12-3/TRBV12-4,TRBJ1-1,few,-,TGTGCCAGCAGTTTAGGCCCACGCGAAGCTTTCTTT,CASSLGPREAFF
TRBV9,TRBJ2-5,once,-,TGTGCCAGCAGCCAGTTGACGGTAGCAGAGACCCAGTACTTC,CASSQLTVAETQYF
TRBV10-2,TRBJ1-2,-,-,TGCGCCAGCAGTGATATGGGGGGCCGGCCTAACTATGGCTACACCTTC,CASSDMGGRPNYGYTF
TRBV10-2,TRBJ2-5,-,TRBD1,TGCGCCAGCAGTGAGGGGCAGGGGGCGAAAGAGACCCAGTACTTC,CASSEGQGAKETQYF
TRBV5-1,TRBJ2-7,-,-,TGCGCCGGCAGCGGAACAGGGTCCTACGAGCAGTACTTC,CAGSGTGSYEQYF
TRBV18,TRBJ2-1,once,TRBD1,TGTGCCAGCTCACTCCAGGGGGATGAGCAGCCCTTC,CASSLQGDEQPF
TRBV20-1,TRBJ1-1,few,TRBD1,TGCAGCGTAGATCTACAGGGGGCAACTGAAGCTTTCTTT,CSVDLQGATEAFF
TRBV6-6,TRBJ1-1,few,-,TGTGCCAGCAGTTACGACTTATCTGAAGCTTTCTTT,CASSYDLSEAFF
TRBV12-5,TRBJ2-2,-,-,TGTGCTAGTGGTATAGGGGGCGGGGAGCTGTTTTTT,CASGIGGGELFF
TRBV12-3/TRBV12-4,TRBJ2-1,few,-,TGTGCCACCACCGGCCGGGTGTTCGATGAGCAGTTCTTC,CATTGRVFDEQFF
TRBV7-8,TRBJ1-2,-,-,TGTGCCAGCAGTGGATTTTCATATGGCTACACCTTC,CASSGFSYGYTF
TRBV5-8,TRBJ2-7,-,TRBD1,TGTGCCAGCAGTACTGGACAGGGGTCGGACGAGCAGTACTTC,CASSTGQGSDEQYF
TRBV5-4,TRBJ1-1,once,-,TGTGCCAGCAGCGGCGGTCGGGGGCTCACTGAAGCTTTCTTT,CASSGGRGLTEAFF
TRBV5-1,TRBJ2-2,-,TRBD2,TGCGCCAGCAGTCCTACAACCGCGGGGGGCACCGGGGAGCTGTTTTTT,CASSPTTAGGTGELFF
TRBV27,TRBJ2-3,-,-,TGTGCCAGCCGACAACTTCTAGGAACGGATACGCAGTATTTT,CASRQLLGTDTQYF
TRBV2,TRBJ1-5,few,TRBD1,TGTGCCAGCAGCCGGACAGGGAGCAATCAGCCCCAGCATTTT,CASSRTGSNQPQHF
TRBV2,TRBJ1-2,-,TRBD1,TGTGCCAGCAGGTGGACAGGGTATGGCTACACCTTC,CASRWTGYGYTF
TRBV19,TRBJ1-6,-,-,TGTGCCAGTAGTATACCCGGGACATCGCCACCCCTCCACTTT,CASSIPGTSPPLHF
TRBV2,TRBJ2-2,-,-,TGTGCCAGCTCACCACCCGGAACGAACACCGGGGAGCTGTTTTTT,CASSPPGTNTGELFF
TRBV10-2,TRBJ1-2,once,-,TGCGCCAGCAGTGAGTCGGGCAGGGGAGGTGGCTACACCTTC,CASSESGRGGGYTF
TRBV19,TRBJ1-1,once,TRBD1,TGTGCCAGTAGTCTCACACCGGGACAGGGAAACACTGAAGCTTTCTTT,CASSLTPGQGNTEAFF
TRBV4-2,TRBJ2-3,few,-,TGTGCCAGCAGCGAAAATGGGGATACGCAGTATTTT,CASSENGDTQYF
TRBV4-1,TRBJ1-2,-,-,TGTGCCAGCAGCCAAGCGTCGGGACAAGACTATGGCTACACCTTC,CASSQASGQDYGYTF
TRBV7-3,TRBJ1-5,-,-,TGTGCCAGCAGCCTGGGGCAGTCAACGAGCACAGATACGCAGCATTTT,CASSLGQSTSTDTQHF
TRBV19,TRBJ2-1,-,-,TGTGCCTGCACAAGCCCGAATGGGAACAATGAGCAGTTCTTC,CACTSPNGNNEQFF